Presented here are 30 T cell receptor beta chains from one specimen sequenced in a study of cytomegalovirus exposure and HLA in healthy donors. The PCR made use of 60 Vbeta and 13 Jbeta primers. Assay: immunoSEQ multiplex PCR; the TCRdb copy retains only in-frame clones and omits some. This table has about 190,000 clones, around nine tenths appearing once. Sequencing used PBMCs. Receptors originate from a woman aged 18-35 years in good health and CMV-seronegative.

V and J are TRBV9 and TRBJ2-3; 9 positions agree with TRBD2. The CDR3 has 15 residues. The V gene end was trimmed by 0 bases and the J gene end by 4 bases; junction bases not matched to a gene: 3. Per germline, CDR1 SGDLS and CDR2 YYNGEE. The CDR3 coding sequence is TGTGCCAGCAGCGTAGGAGCGGGGGGCGCAGATACGCAGTATTTT. Its translation is CASSVGAGGADTQYF.

This chain joins TRBV6-5 and TRBJ1-6; possible D gene TRBD1, 5 bases. Germline values: CDR1 MNHEY, CDR2 SVGAGI. The length of the CDR3 is 14 residues. The ends were cut back, 2 bases at V and 11 bases at J, with 13 bases in the middle. CDR3 in amino acids: CASSYGQGRAPLHF. The CDR3 coding sequence is TGTGCCAGCAGTTACGGGCAGGGTAGAGCACCCCTCCACTTT.

The rearrangement links TRBV27 to TRBJ2-7; 8 positions match TRBD1. The V gene's germline CDR1 is MNHEY and CDR2 SMNVEV (reference sequence). The trim removed 1 base at V and 2 bases at J, leaving 13 bases unmatched. This CDR3 region has 18 residues. DNA of the CDR3: TGTGCCAGCAGTTTATGGCCCCCGGACAGGGTCCCGACCTACGAGCAGTACTTC. Amino acids: CASSLWPPDRVPTYEQYF.

The chain couples TRBV5-4 to TRBJ2-5; no definite D call. The ends were cut back, 2 bases at V and 7 bases at J, with 12 bases in the middle. The V gene's germline CDR1 is SGHNT and CDR2 YYREEE (reference sequence). The length of the CDR3 is 13 residues. The CDR3 DNA follows: TGTGCCAGCAGCTTCGGCGGTACCGGGACCCAGTACTTC. Translation gives CASSFGGTGTQYF.

This sequence joins TRBV29-1 and TRBJ1-5, with 9 nucleotides matching TRBD1. V gave up 7 bases and J gave up 1 base; unmatched junction bases: 11. CDR1 SQVTM and CDR2 ANQGSEA come from the germline V gene. This CDR3 is built from 16 residues. The CDR3 here is CSGTGDRFRSNQPQHF. The CDR3 coding sequence is TGCAGCGGGACAGGGGATCGGTTTAGGAGCAATCAGCCCCAGCATTTT.

The V and J genes are TRBV27 and TRBJ2-7; possibly TRBD2 for D (5 bases). Looked up from germline, CDR1 is MNHEY and CDR2 is SMNVEV (reference sequence). Between the trimmed V and J ends, which lost 2 bases and 3 bases, there was a span of 11 bases. This CDR3 has 14 amino acids. The CDR3 sequence is CASSLGVGGYEQYF. The CDR3 DNA sequence: TGTGCCAGCAGTTTAGGAGTTGGAGGCTACGAGCAGTACTTC.

The rearrangement uses TRBV6-6 and TRBJ2-7; 7 bases agree with TRBD2. The CDR3 is 16 amino acids. CDR1 MNHNY and CDR2 SVGAGI come from the germline V gene (reference sequence). J was trimmed by 3 bases and V by 0 bases; bases with no gene match: 8. CDR3 sequence reads: CASSYSRGEGRYEQYF. CDR3 DNA sequence: TGTGCCAGCAGTTACTCGAGAGGGGAGGGCCGCTACGAGCAGTACTTC.

The rearrangement uses TRBV5-6 and TRBJ2-7; TRBD1 aligns across 8 bases. V lost 2 bases and J lost 2; bases outside the gene matches: 3. The CDR3 runs to 14 residues. Germline assignment: CDR1 SGHDT and CDR2 YYEEEE. This chain's CDR3 is CASSLPDRAYEQYF. The DNA for the CDR3 is TGTGCCAGCAGCTTACCGGACAGGGCCTACGAGCAGTACTTC.

This clone was detected only once. The rearrangement uses TRBV7-3 and TRBJ2-1; 14 bases match TRBD2. Germline CDR1 reads SGHTA; CDR2 reads FQGTGA. J was trimmed by 12 bases and V by 6 bases; bases with no gene match: 10. The CDR3 totals 15 residues. CDR3 region: CASRPPGLAGVAQFF. For the CDR3, the DNA is TGTGCCAGCAGGCCCCCGGGACTAGCGGGAGTGGCGCAGTTCTTC. The full variable domain, rest sourced from reference TRBV7-3 and TRBJ2-1, is GAGVSQTPSNKVTEKGKYVELRCDPISGHTALYWYRQSLGQGPEFLIYFQGTGAADDSGLPNDRFFAVRPEGSVSTLKIQRTERGDSAVYLCASRPPGLAGVAQFFGPGTRLTVL.

This clone has only one observation. V and J are TRBV28 and TRBJ1-2, with 7 bases aligning to TRBD1. V lost 6 bases, J lost 1 base, and 5 bases stayed unmatched. CDR3 length: 14 amino acids. Germline CDR1 and CDR2: MDHEN and SYDVKM. CDR3 loop: CASSPGDSNYGYTF. The CDR3 DNA is TGTGCCAGCAGCCCGGGGGACAGTAACTATGGCTACACCTTC.

The chain is built from TRBV4-1 and TRBJ1-5; D gene unclear. This CDR3 region has 13 residues. Germline CDR1 MGHRA, CDR2 YSYEKL. V was cut by 1 base and J by 7 bases, with 8 bases left in between. The CDR3 DNA is TGCGCCAGCAGCCAAGCGTTGGAGCAGCCCCAGCATTTT. Translation gives CASSQALEQPQHF.

V gene TRBV7-8 combines with J gene TRBJ1-1; D possibly corresponds to TRBD1 (6 bases). V gave up 5 bases and J gave up 2 bases, with 18 bases separating them. Per germline, CDR1 SGHVS and CDR2 FQNEAQ. This CDR3 comprises 16 residues. CDR3 region: CASSPVLTGRNTEAFF. The CDR3 DNA reads TGTGCCAGCAGCCCAGTGCTCACAGGGCGCAACACTGAAGCTTTCTTT.

V and J are TRBV25-1 and TRBJ2-2, with 7 bases matching TRBD1. The CDR3 runs 13 residues. Per the germline V gene, CDR1 is MGHDK and CDR2 is SYGVNS. With V trimmed by 5 bases and J by 7 bases, 4 bases remained unmatched. The CDR3 sequence is CASSHRGGGELFF. The CDR3 nucleotides read TGTGCCAGCAGTCACAGGGGCGGCGGGGAGCTGTTTTTT.

The rearrangement uses TRBV19 and TRBJ2-3; 9 bases fit TRBD1. This CDR3 contains 15 residues. Trimming cost V 5 bases and J 3 bases; bases outside gene matches: 6. In germline, CDR1 is LNHDA, CDR2 SQIVND (reference sequence). CDR3 coding DNA: TGTGCCAGTAGTGTTACAGGGGGCGGGACAGATACGCAGTATTTT. Amino acid sequence: CASSVTGGGTDTQYF. Full variable domain (rest looked up from reference TRBV19 and TRBJ2-3): DGGITQSPKYLFRKEGQNVTLSCEQNLNHDAMYWYRQDPGQGLRLIYYSQIVNDFQKGDIAEGYSVSREKKESFPLTVTSAQKNPTAFYLCASSVTGGGTDTQYFGPGTRLTVL.

This chain uses TRBV7-2 with TRBJ1-5; no firm D call. The V end lost 5 bases, the J end lost 0 bases, and 8 bases lay between the germline ends. The germline gives CDR1 SGHTA, CDR2 FQGNSA. The CDR3 is made up of 14 amino acids. The DNA for the CDR3 is TGTGCCAGCAGCCAACGGGGTAGCAATCAGCCCCAGCATTTT. Translating it yields CASSQRGSNQPQHF.

This CDR3 is CASKVGGNTEAFF. The CDR3 DNA sequence: TGTGCCAGCAAAGTGGGGGGGAACACTGAAGCTTTCTTT. This chain uses TRBV7-9 with TRBJ1-1; TRBD1 is a possible D gene (5 bases). This CDR3 has 13 amino acids. Germline CDR1 SEHNR, CDR2 FQNEAQ (reference sequence). V lost 7 bases and J lost 1, with 10 bases in between.

J is TRBJ1-2 and V is TRBV20-1; TRBD1 matches 8 bases. The CDR3 runs to 11 residues. Looked up from germline, CDR1 is DFQATT and CDR2 is SNEGSKA (reference sequence). With 8 bases clipped from V and 7 bases from J, the junction kept 6 bases outside the gene matches. The CDR3 nucleotides are TGCAGTCCGTTGGGGACAGGTGGCTACACCTTC. Translating it yields CSPLGTGGYTF.

The chain is built from TRBV29-1 and TRBJ1-4; D is perhaps TRBD1 (6 bases). Trimming removed 7 bases at V and 8 bases at J, with 17 bases between. The V gene's germline CDR1 is SQVTM and CDR2 ANQGSEA. The CDR3 totals 13 residues. This chain's CDR3 is CSAAWAGEEKLFF. For the CDR3, the DNA is TGCAGCGCGGCATGGGCAGGGGAGGAAAAACTGTTTTTT.

V is TRBV7-9 and J is TRBJ1-2; 9 bases agree with TRBD1. The CDR3 totals 14 residues. The junction had 9 bases not matched to a gene; V was cut back by 5 bases and J by 8 bases. Per the germline V gene, CDR1 is SEHNR and CDR2 is FQNEAQ (reference sequence). The CDR3 DNA reads TGTGCCAGCAGCCCCTCCCCGGACAGGGGAGGCTACACCTTC. This sequence encodes CASSPSPDRGGYTF.

This clone was seen many times. Other DNA variants within this sample encode the same CDR3. The rearrangement uses TRBV4-1 and TRBJ1-1, with 7 nucleotides matching TRBD1. This CDR3 region has 15 residues. Germline V gene sequence: CDR1 MGHRA, CDR2 YSYEKL. The V and J ends lost 1 base and 0 bases, in that order; junction bases with no gene match: 2. CDR3 region: CASSQGGQMNTEAFF. The DNA of the CDR3 is TGCGCCAGCAGCCAAGGGGGACAGATGAACACTGAAGCTTTCTTT.

This chain links TRBV7-2 with TRBJ2-7, with TRBD1 identical over 7 bases. V gave up 5 bases and J gave up 0 bases; unmatched junction bases: 7. This CDR3 is built from 15 residues. Germline V CDR1 and CDR2: SGHTA, FQGNSA. The CDR3 sequence: CASSLGTVPSYEQYF. The CDR3 bases are TGTGCCAGCAGCCTTGGGACAGTTCCCTCCTACGAGCAGTACTTC. The complete variable domain, with remaining parts taken from reference TRBV7-2 and TRBJ2-7, reads GAGVSQSPSNKVTEKGKDVELRCDPISGHTALYWYRQSLGQGLEFLIYFQGNSAPDKSGLPSDRFSAERTGGSVSTLTIQRTQQEDSAVYLCASSLGTVPSYEQYFGPGTRLTVT.

A single count supports this clone. The J gene is TRBJ2-1, the V gene TRBV6-1; no clear D gene. V gave up 6 bases and J gave up 4 bases, with 16 bases separating them. CDR3 length: 15 amino acids. Germline CDR1 MNHNS, CDR2 SASEGT. CDR3 protein: CASRPASFGYNEQFF. The CDR3 DNA reads as TGTGCCAGCAGGCCTGCCTCGTTCGGGTACAATGAGCAGTTCTTC.

The CDR3 bases are TGCGCCAGCAGACCCGGGACAGGGAAATACAATGAGCAGTTCTTC. Translation gives CASRPGTGKYNEQFF. The chain links TRBV5-1 to TRBJ2-1; 9 bases line up with TRBD1. This CDR3 has 15 residues. V lost 5 bases and J lost 4; bases outside the gene matches: 7. Germline V CDR1 and CDR2: SGHRS, YFSETQ.

The chain links TRBV27 to TRBJ2-7, with a possible D match to TRBD1 (5 bases). In germline, CDR1 is MNHEY, CDR2 SMNVEV (reference sequence). Trimming removed 2 bases from V and 6 bases from J, with 11 bases in between. The CDR3 loop spans 13 amino acids. The CDR3, as DNA: TGTGCCAGCAGTTTAGACAGCACCGGCGAGCAGTACTTC. Translation: CASSLDSTGEQYF.

The rearrangement joins TRBV12-5 to TRBJ2-2; 10 nucleotides match TRBD2. Per germline, CDR1 LGHNT and CDR2 FRNRAP. The V and J ends lost 1 base and 7 bases, in that order; junction bases with no gene match: 9. The CDR3 runs 17 residues. CDR3 DNA: TGTGCTAGTGGTTTGGGGCTAGCGGGAGCCAAGGGCGGGGAGCTGTTTTTT. Translation: CASGLGLAGAKGGELFF. Filled out from reference TRBV12-5 and TRBJ2-2, the complete variable domain reads DARVTQTPRHKVTEMGQEVTMRCQPILGHNTVFWYRQTMMQGLELLAYFRNRAPLDDSGMPKDRFSAEMPDATLATLKIQPSEPRDSAVYFCASGLGLAGAKGGELFFGEGSRLTVL.

V is TRBV10-3 and J is TRBJ2-3; 9 bases fit TRBD2. This CDR3 spans 14 amino acids. V trimming: 2 bases; J trimming: 8 bases; junction bases outside the gene matches: 5. Germline CDR1 ENHRY, CDR2 SYGVKD. The CDR3 loop reads CAISEAGGLGTQYF. The CDR3 coding sequence is TGTGCCATCAGTGAGGCGGGGGGGCTAGGTACGCAGTATTTT.

This sequence joins TRBV7-9 and TRBJ1-2, with D perhaps TRBD1 (6 bases). The CDR3 has 15 amino acids. Germline CDR1 SEHNR, CDR2 FQNEAQ (reference sequence). Trimming removed 1 base from V and 8 bases from J, with 17 bases in between. CDR3 amino acids: CASSLGSGIRGGYTF. In DNA form, the CDR3 reads TGTGCCAGCAGCTTAGGATCTGGGATCAGGGGAGGCTACACCTTC.

This CDR3 is CASSPDGLYGYTF. DNA of the CDR3: TGTGCCAGCAGCCCAGACGGACTATATGGCTACACCTTC. The rearrangement uses TRBV9 and TRBJ1-2; D is unclear. There are 13 residues in the CDR3. Between the trimmed V and J ends, which lost 4 bases and 5 bases, there was a span of 12 bases. Looked up from germline, CDR1 is SGDLS and CDR2 is YYNGEE.

The V call is TRBV7-8, the J call TRBJ1-2; 9 bases are a match to TRBD1. CDR1 is SGHVS, CDR2 FQNEAQ, per germline. The CDR3 totals 16 residues. The V and J ends lost 4 bases and 1 base, in that order; junction bases with no gene match: 7. The CDR3 bases are TGTGCCAGCAGCTCGGGACAGGGCCGGGTTAACTATGGCTACACCTTC. It yields the protein CASSSGQGRVNYGYTF.

For this clone: Germline and junction disagree at one end, which may indicate a read error. The chain combines TRBV7-9 with TRBJ1-1; 8 bases fit TRBD1. The CDR3 extends over 14 amino acids. Germline lookup yields CDR1 SEHNR and CDR2 FQNEAQ (reference sequence). The CDR3 here is CTSSLGQVNTEAFF. The CDR3 DNA reads TGTACCAGCAGCTTGGGACAGGTGAACACTGAAGCTTTCTTT.